These 11 T cell receptor beta chains came from one sample sequenced in a study of T and B cells in COVID-19 patients. Multiplex PCR with BIOMED2 TRB-A/B primer pools amplified TRB rearrangements. TCRdb re-analysed the multiplex PCR reads in MiXCR, keeping a single row per CDR3 protein. The profile covers about 5,200 distinct CDR3 sequences, with less than 20% appearing a single time and roughly 6.5% taken by the ten largest. From blood, about 250-500 ng of genomic DNA served as TRB template. The sample was blood. These receptors originate from a human donor who had recovered from COVID-19.

This chain links TRBV28 with TRBJ2-3; 11 bases are a match to TRBD2. CDR1 is MDHEN, CDR2 SYDVKM, per germline. V shed 6 bases, J shed 6 bases, and the junction held 11 bases outside the gene matches. The CDR3 is made up of 16 amino acids. The CDR3 loop is CASSPGGLAVGDTQYF. For the CDR3, the DNA is TGTGCCAGCAGCCCAGGGGGACTAGCGGTGGGGGATACGCAGTATTTT.

This clonotype is labeled as medium-sized (0.01 to 0.1%). V gene TRBV5-5 combines with J gene TRBJ2-7, with D uncertain. CDR3 length equals 14 residues. CDR1 and CDR2 from the germline V gene are SGHKS and YYEKEE (reference sequence). Trimming removed 2 bases at V and 2 bases at J, with 11 bases between. For the CDR3, the DNA is TGTGCCAGCAGCTTTGGGTATTCGACCTACGAGCAGTACTTC. This encodes CASSFGYSTYEQYF. Complete variable domain (other parts from reference TRBV5-5 and TRBJ2-7): DAGVTQSPTHLIKTRGQQVTLRCSPISGHKSVSWYQQVLGQGPQFIFQYYEKEERGRGNFPDRFSARQFPNYSSELNVNALLLGDSALYLCASSFGYSTYEQYFGPGTRLTVT.

This chain joins TRBV20-1 and TRBJ1-6, with a weak D call TRBD1 (5 bases). V was cut by 4 bases and J by 4 bases, with 11 bases left in between. Germline lookup yields CDR1 DFQATT and CDR2 SNEGSKA (reference sequence). The CDR3 contains 14 residues. CDR3 nucleotides: TGCAGTGCTATTCACGACAGTTATAATTCACCCCTCCACTTT. Translated: CSAIHDSYNSPLHF.

This clonotype is medium-sized within its sample. This sequence joins TRBV12-3 or TRBV12-4 and TRBJ1-2; D gene unclear. Trimming cost V 4 bases and J 8 bases, with 17 bases left between them. The CDR3 has 14 amino acids. For the CDR3, the DNA is TGTGCCAGCAGTTCGCAGTCCGGGGTGGAAGGCTACACCTTC. It is translated as CASSSQSGVEGYTF.

V and J are TRBV29-1 and TRBJ2-7, with D unresolved. CDR3 size: 11 residues. V lost 3 bases to trimming and J lost 0 bases, with 3 bases between them. The germline gives CDR1 SQVTM, CDR2 ANQGSEA. CDR3 protein: CSVEGSYEQYF. In DNA, the CDR3 is TGCAGCGTTGAGGGCTCCTACGAGCAGTACTTC.

Details on this clonotype: A junction end diverges from the germline sequence, so it may reflect a read error. The rearrangement joins TRBV4-3 to TRBJ2-4, with D hard to call. The V gene's germline CDR1 is LGHNA and CDR2 YSLEER. The CDR3 contains 14 residues. CDR3 amino acids: CASSSSEAKNIQYF. Written as DNA, the CDR3 is TGTGCCAGCAGCTCCAGTGAGGCCAAAAACATTCAGTACTTC.

J is TRBJ2-2 and V is TRBV6-1; tentatively, D is TRBD2 (6 bases). The V end lost 3 bases, the J end lost 6 bases, and 14 bases lay between the germline ends. The CDR3 is 15 amino acids. CDR1 and CDR2 from the germline V gene are MNHNS and SASEGT. Written as DNA, the CDR3 is TGTGCCAGCAGTGAGACGGGACTCCACTCCGGGGAGCTGTTTTTT. Translated: CASSETGLHSGELFF.

By sample share, this clonotype is medium-sized. The chain carries TRBV12-3 or TRBV12-4 and TRBJ2-3, with D possibly TRBD1 on 8 matching bases. This CDR3 region has 16 residues. V was shortened by 1 base and J by 3 bases, with 14 bases between the two germline ends. The CDR3 DNA is TGTGCCAGCAGTTTAGGGGGGGGACAGGCTACAGATACGCAGTATTTT. It encodes CASSLGGGQATDTQYF.

The chain employs TRBV20-1 and TRBJ1-5, with D possibly being TRBD1 (5 bases). Trimming stripped 3 bases from V and 2 bases from J, with 14 bases between. This CDR3 comprises 15 residues. Germline V gene data show CDR1 as DFQATT and CDR2 as SNEGSKA (reference sequence). CDR3 nucleotides: TGCAGTGCTAGCCTAGGGGCTGGTGGCAATCAGCCCCAGCATTTT. As protein: CSASLGAGGNQPQHF.

Ten or more counts support this clonotype. The CDR3 loop is CASSLRQGFYNEQFF. The CDR3 region has the DNA TGTGCCAGCAGCCTGAGACAGGGGTTCTACAATGAGCAGTTCTTC. This chain links TRBV7-9 with TRBJ2-1; 8 bases are a match to TRBD1. V lost 5 bases to trimming and J lost 3 bases; unmatched junction nucleotides: 6. This CDR3 is 15 amino acids long. From germline, CDR1 is SEHNR and CDR2 FQNEAQ (reference sequence).

The rearrangement links TRBV6-5 to TRBJ1-3; TRBD1 matches at 9 bases. Per germline, CDR1 MNHEY and CDR2 SVGAGI. CDR3 length: 17 amino acids. The ends lost 4 bases at V and 0 bases at J; junction bases unmatched: 7. CDR3 coding DNA: TGTGCCAGCAGTTTCGTGGGACAGGGAATCTCTGGAAACACCATATATTTT. The encoded protein is CASSFVGQGISGNTIYF.